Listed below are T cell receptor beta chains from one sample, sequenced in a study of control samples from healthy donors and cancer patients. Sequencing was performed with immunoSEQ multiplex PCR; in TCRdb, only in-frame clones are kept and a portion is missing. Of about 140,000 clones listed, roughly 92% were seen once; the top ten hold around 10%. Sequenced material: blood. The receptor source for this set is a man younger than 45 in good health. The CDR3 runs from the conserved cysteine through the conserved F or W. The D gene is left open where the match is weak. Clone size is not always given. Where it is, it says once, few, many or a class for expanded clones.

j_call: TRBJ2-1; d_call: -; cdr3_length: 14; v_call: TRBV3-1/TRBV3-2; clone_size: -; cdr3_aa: CASTGESSYNEQFF; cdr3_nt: TGTGCCAGCACTGGCGAGAGCTCCTACAATGAGCAGTTCTTC
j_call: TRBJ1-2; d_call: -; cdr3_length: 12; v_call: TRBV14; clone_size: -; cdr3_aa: CASSRSNYGYTF; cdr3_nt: TGTGCCAGCAGCCGCAGCAACTATGGCTACACCTTC
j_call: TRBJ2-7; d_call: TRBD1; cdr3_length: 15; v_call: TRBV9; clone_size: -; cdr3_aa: CASSVGGQGAYEQYF; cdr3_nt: TGTGCCAGCAGCGTAGGGGGACAGGGGGCCTACGAGCAGTACTTC
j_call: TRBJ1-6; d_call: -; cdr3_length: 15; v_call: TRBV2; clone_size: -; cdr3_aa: CASSRTDPYNSPLHF; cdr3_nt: TGTGCCAGCAGTCGGACAGACCCCTATAATTCACCCCTCCACTTT
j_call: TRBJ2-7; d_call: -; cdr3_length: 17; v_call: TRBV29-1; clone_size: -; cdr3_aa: CSVLGVPGTPNSYEQYF; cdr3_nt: TGCAGCGTTTTGGGGGTGCCCGGGACACCCAACTCCTACGAGCAGTACTTC
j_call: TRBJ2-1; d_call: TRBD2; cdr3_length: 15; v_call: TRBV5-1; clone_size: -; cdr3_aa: CASSYPGLAEDEQFF; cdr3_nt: TGCGCCAGCAGCTATCCCGGACTAGCGGAGGATGAGCAGTTCTTC
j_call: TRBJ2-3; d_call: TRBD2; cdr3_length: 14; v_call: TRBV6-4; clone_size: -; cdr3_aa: CASSEAGGTDTQYF; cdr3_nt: TGTGCCAGCAGTGAGGCGGGAGGAACAGATACGCAGTATTTT
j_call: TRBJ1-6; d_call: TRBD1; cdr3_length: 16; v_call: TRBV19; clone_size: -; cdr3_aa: CASSRKKTGDASPLHF; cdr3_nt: TGTGCCAGTAGTAGAAAAAAGACAGGGGACGCTTCACCCCTCCACTTT
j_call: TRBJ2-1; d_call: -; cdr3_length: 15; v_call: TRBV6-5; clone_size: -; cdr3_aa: CASSPRSSSYNEQFF; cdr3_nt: TGTGCCAGCAGTCCCCGAAGTAGCTCCTACAATGAGCAGTTCTTC
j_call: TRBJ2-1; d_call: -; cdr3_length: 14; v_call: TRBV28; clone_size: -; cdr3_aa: CASSPNNRYNEQFF; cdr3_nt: TGTGCCAGCAGTCCAAATAACAGGTACAATGAGCAGTTCTTC
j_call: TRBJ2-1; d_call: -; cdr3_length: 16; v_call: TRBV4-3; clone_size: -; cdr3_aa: CASSQERATIYNEQFF; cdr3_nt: TGCGCCAGCAGCCAAGAGAGGGCTACCATCTACAATGAGCAGTTCTTC
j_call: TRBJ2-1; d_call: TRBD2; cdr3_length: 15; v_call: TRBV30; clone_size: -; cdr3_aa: CAWSPLAGGAIEQFF; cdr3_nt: TGTGCCTGGAGTCCACTAGCGGGAGGGGCCATTGAGCAGTTCTTC
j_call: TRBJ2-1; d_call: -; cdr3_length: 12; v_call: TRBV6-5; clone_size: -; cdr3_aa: CASAVSFYEQFF; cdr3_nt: TGTGCCAGCGCCGTGAGTTTCTATGAGCAGTTCTTC
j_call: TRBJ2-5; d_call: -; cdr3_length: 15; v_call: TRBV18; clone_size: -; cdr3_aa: CASLGSGVGRETQYF; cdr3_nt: TGTGCCAGCCTCGGCTCGGGCGTAGGGAGAGAGACCCAGTACTTC
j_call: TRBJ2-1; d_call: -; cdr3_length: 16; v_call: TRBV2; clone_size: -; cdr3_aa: CASSEEGGGSYNEQFF; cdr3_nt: TGTGCCAGCAGTGAAGAGGGAGGTGGTTCCTACAATGAGCAGTTCTTC
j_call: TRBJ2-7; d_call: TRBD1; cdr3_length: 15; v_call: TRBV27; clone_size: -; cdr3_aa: CASSLRTGSSYEQYF; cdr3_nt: TGTGCCAGCAGTTTAAGGACAGGCAGCTCCTACGAGCAGTACTTC
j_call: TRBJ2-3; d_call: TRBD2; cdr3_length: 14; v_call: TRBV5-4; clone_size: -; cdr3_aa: CASSPGLETDTQYF; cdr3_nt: TGTGCCAGCAGCCCGGGACTAGAGACAGATACGCAGTATTTT
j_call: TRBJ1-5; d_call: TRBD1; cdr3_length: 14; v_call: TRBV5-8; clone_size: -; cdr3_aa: CASSEGQGGQPQHF; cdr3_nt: TGTGCCAGCAGCGAGGGACAGGGGGGACAGCCCCAGCATTTT
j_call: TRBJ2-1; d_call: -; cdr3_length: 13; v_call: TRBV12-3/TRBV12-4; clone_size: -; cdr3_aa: CASRRREDNEQFF; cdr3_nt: TGTGCCAGCAGAAGAAGGGAGGACAATGAGCAGTTCTTC
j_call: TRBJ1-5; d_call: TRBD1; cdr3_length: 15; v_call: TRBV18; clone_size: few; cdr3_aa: CASSTGQGRNQPQHF; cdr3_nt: TGTGCCAGCTCGACGGGACAGGGGCGTAATCAGCCCCAGCATTTT
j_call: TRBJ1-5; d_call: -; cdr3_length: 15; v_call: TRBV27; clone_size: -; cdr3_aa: CASSPLGGAYQPQHF; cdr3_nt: TGTGCCAGCAGTCCGCTAGGGGGGGCATATCAGCCCCAGCATTTT
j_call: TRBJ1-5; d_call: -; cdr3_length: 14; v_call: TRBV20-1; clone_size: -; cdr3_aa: CSASPQGTSQPQHF; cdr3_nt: TGCAGTGCTAGTCCTCAGGGGACAAGCCAGCCCCAGCATTTT
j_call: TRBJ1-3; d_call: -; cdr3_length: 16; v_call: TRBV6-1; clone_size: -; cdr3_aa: CASSEDARTRTTGVFF; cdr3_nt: TGTGCCAGCAGTGAAGATGCAAGGACTCGAACTACCGGGGTATTTTTT
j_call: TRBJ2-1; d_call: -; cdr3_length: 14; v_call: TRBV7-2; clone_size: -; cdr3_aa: CASSNSGSYNEQFF; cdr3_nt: TGTGCCAGCAGCAATAGCGGTTCCTACAATGAGCAGTTCTTC
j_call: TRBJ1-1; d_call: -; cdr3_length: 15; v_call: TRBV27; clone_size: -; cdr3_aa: CASSLFRVKNTEAFF; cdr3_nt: TGTGCCAGCAGTTTATTTCGGGTGAAGAACACTGAAGCTTTCTTT
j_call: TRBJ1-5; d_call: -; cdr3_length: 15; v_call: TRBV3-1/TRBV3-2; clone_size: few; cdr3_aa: CASSLGVRGYQPQHF; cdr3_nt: TGTGCCAGCAGCCTCGGAGTGAGGGGATATCAGCCCCAGCATTTT
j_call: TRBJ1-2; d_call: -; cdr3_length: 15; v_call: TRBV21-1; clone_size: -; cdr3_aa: CASSKIYRWLFGYTF; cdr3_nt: TGTGCCAGCAGCAAAATCTACAGGTGGCTGTTTGGCTACACCTTC
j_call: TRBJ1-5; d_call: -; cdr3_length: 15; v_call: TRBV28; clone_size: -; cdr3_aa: CASSYPAKANQPQHF; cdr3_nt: TGTGCCAGCAGTTACCCCGCAAAGGCCAATCAGCCCCAGCATTTT
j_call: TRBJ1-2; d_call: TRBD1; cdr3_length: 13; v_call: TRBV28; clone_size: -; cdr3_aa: CASSGDRARGYTF; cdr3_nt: TGTGCCAGCAGCGGGGACAGGGCCCGGGGCTACACCTTC
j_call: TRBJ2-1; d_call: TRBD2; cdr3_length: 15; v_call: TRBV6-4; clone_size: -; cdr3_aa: CASSDGSSGGDEQFF; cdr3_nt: TGTGCCAGCAGTGACGGTTCTAGCGGGGGGGATGAGCAGTTCTTC
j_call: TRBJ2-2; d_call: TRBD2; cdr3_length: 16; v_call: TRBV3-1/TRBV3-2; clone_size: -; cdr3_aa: CASSYPEREKSGELFF; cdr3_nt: TGTGCCAGCAGCTACCCCGAGCGGGAGAAGAGCGGGGAGCTGTTTTTT
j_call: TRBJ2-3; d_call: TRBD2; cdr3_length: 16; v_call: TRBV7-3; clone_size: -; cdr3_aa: CASSLRGGSPTDTQYF; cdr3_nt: TGTGCCAGCAGCTTAAGGGGCGGGAGTCCCACAGATACGCAGTATTTT
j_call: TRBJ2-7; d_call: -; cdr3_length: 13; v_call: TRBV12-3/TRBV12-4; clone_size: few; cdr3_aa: CASSSPSSYEQYF; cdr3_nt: TGTGCCAGCAGTTCACCCAGCTCCTACGAGCAGTACTTC
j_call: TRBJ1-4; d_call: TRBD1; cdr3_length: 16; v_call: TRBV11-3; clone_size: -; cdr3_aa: CASSLSYGQGDEKLFF; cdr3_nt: TGTGCCAGCAGCTTATCCTACGGACAGGGTGACGAAAAACTGTTTTTT